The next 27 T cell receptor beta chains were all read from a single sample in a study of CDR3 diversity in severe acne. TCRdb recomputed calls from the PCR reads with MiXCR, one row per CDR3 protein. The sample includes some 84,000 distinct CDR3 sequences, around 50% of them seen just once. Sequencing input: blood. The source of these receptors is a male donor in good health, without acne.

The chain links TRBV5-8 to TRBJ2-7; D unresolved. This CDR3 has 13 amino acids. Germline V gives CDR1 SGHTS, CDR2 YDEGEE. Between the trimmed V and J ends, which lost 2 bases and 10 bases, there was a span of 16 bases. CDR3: CASSLLLDPGQYF. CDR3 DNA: TGTGCCAGCAGCTTACTTCTGGACCCCGGCCAGTACTTC.

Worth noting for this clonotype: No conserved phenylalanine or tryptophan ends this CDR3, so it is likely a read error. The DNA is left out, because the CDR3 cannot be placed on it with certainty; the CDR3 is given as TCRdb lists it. Here the CDR3 reads CASREQGAS. The V gene is TRBV2, the J gene TRBJ1-4; TRBD1 is the table's D call and was not checked against the DNA. Germline V gene sequence: CDR1 SNHLY, CDR2 FYNNEI. The CDR3 length is 9 residues, termini included.

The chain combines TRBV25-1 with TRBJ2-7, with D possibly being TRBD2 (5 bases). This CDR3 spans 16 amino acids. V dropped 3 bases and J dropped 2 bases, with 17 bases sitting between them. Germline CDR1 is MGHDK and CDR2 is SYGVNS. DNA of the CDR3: TGTGCCAGCAGTGATTCCCCGGACTTCTCCCCCTACGAGCAGTACTTC. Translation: CASSDSPDFSPYEQYF.

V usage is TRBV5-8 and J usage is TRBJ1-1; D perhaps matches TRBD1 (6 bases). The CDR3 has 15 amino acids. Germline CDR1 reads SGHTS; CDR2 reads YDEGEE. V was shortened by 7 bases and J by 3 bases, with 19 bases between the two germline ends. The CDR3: CASPRQGLGDTEAFF. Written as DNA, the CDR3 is TGTGCCAGCCCTCGGCAGGGGCTGGGGGACACTGAAGCTTTCTTT.

The CDR3 DNA is TGTGCCGGACGACTAGCGGGAGTGAACGAGCAGTACTTC. As protein: CAGRLAGVNEQYF. This chain links TRBV6-5 with TRBJ2-7; TRBD2 matches at 12 bases. The CDR3 totals 13 residues. CDR1 MNHEY and CDR2 SVGAGI come from the germline V gene. V trimming: 11 bases; J trimming: 5 bases; junction bases outside the gene matches: 7.

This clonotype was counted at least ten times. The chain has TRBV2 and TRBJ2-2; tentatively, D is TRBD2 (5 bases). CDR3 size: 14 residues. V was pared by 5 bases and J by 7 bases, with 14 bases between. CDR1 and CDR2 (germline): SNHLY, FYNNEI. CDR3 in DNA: TGTGCCAGCAGTACCACTAGAACTAGCGGGGAGCTGTTTTTT. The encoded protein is CASSTTRTSGELFF. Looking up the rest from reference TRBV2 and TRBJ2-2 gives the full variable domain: EPEVTQTPSHQVTQMGQEVILRCVPISNHLYFYWYRQILGQKVEFLVSFYNNEISEKSEIFDDQFSVERPDGSNFTLKIRSTKLEDSAMYFCASSTTRTSGELFFGEGSRLTVL.

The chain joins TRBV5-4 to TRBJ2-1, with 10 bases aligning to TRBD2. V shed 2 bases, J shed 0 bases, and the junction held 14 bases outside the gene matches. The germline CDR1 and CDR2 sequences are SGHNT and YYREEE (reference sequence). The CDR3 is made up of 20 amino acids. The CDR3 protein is CASSFRGRASGSSSYNEQFF. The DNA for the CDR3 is TGTGCCAGCAGCTTCAGGGGGAGGGCTAGCGGGAGCTCCTCCTACAATGAGCAGTTCTTC.

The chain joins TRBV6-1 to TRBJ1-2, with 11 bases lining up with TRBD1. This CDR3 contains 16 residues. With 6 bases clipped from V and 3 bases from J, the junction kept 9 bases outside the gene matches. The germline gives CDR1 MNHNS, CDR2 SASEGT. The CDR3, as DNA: TGTGCCAGCAGGGTCCGCCCGGGACAGGGGGACTATGGCTACACCTTC. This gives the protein CASRVRPGQGDYGYTF.

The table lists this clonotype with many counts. The CDR3 sequence is CAIWSGGYGYTF. The CDR3 DNA is TGTGCCATTTGGAGCGGGGGCTATGGCTACACCTTC. V and J are TRBV10-3 and TRBJ1-2; a weak D match, TRBD1 (5 bases). V was shortened by 9 bases and J by 4 bases, with 12 bases between the two germline ends. This CDR3 spans 12 amino acids. Germline values: CDR1 ENHRY, CDR2 SYGVKD.

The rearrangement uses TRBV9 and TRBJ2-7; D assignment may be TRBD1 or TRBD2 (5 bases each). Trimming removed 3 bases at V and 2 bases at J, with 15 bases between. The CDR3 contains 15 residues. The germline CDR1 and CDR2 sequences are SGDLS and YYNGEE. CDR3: CASSAGDPFAYEQYF. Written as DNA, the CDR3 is TGTGCCAGCAGCGCCGGGGACCCGTTTGCCTACGAGCAGTACTTC.

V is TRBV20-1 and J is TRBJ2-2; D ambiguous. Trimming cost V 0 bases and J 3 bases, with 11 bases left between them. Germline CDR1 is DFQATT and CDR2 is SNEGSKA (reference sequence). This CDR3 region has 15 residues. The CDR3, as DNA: TGCAGTGCTAGAGATCCGAGTTCGCACACCGGGGAGCTGTTTTTT. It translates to CSARDPSSHTGELFF.

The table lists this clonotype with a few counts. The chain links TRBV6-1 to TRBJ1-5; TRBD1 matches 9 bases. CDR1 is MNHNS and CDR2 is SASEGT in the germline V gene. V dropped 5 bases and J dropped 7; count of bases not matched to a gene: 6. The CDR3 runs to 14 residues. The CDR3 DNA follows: TGTGCCAGCAGTTACCCGGGACAGGGCCAGCCCCAGCATTTT. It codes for CASSYPGQGQPQHF.

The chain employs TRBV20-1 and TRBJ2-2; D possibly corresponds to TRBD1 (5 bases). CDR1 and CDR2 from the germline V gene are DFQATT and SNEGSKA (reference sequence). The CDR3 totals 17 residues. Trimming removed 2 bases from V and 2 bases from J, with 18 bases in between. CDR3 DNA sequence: TGCAGTGCTAGAAGGACAAGGGGATACCTTAACACCGGGGAGCTGTTTTTT. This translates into CSARRTRGYLNTGELFF.

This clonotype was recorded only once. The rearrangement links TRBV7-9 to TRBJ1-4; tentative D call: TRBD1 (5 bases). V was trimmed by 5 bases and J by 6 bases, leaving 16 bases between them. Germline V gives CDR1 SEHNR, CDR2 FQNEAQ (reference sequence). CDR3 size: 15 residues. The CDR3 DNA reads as TGTGCCAGCAGCCCGACCAGGGCAGCCTATGAAAAACTGTTTTTT. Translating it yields CASSPTRAAYEKLFF.

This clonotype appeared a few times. CDR3 DNA: TGCGCCAGCGCGCGCCTGACGGGACAGCGGACGGGCGAGCAGTACTTC. It translates to CASARLTGQRTGEQYF. V gene TRBV4-1 combines with J gene TRBJ2-7; 7 nucleotides align to TRBD1. CDR1 is MGHRA, CDR2 YSYEKL, per germline. The CDR3 extends over 16 amino acids. V was pared by 8 bases and J by 6 bases, with 19 bases of the junction left unmatched.

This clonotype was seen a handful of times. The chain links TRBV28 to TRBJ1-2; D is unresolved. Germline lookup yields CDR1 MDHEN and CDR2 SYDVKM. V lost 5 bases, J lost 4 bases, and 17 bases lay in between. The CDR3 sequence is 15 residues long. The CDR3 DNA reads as TGTGCCAGCAGTCCGAACGGCTATAGCTTCTATGGCTACACCTTC. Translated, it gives CASSPNGYSFYGYTF.

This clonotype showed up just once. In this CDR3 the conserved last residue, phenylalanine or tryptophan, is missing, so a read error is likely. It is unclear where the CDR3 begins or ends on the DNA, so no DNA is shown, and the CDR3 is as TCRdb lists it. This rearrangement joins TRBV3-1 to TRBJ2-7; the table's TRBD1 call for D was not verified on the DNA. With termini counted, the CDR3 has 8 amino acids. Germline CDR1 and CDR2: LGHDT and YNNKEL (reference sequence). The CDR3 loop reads CASSHTGT.

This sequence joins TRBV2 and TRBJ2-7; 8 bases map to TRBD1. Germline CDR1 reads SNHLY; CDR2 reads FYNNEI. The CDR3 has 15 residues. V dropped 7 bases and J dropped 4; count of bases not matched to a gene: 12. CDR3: CASTVRATGGYEQYF. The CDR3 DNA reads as TGTGCCAGCACCGTCCGGGCCACAGGGGGATACGAGCAGTACTTC.

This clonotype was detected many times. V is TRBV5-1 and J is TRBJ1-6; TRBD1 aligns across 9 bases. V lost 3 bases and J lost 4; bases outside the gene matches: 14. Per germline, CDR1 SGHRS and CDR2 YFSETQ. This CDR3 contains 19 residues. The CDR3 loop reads CASSSYPGQGGGYNSPLHF. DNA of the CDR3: TGCGCCAGCAGCTCCTATCCGGGACAGGGAGGGGGATATAATTCACCCCTCCACTTT.

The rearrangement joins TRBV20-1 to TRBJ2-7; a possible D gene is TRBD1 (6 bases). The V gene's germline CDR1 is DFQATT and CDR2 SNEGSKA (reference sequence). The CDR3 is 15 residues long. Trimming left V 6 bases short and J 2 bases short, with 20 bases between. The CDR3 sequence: CSASSSPRGTYEQYF. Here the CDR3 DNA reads TGCAGTGCCAGCAGCTCCCCCAGGGGAACCTACGAGCAGTACTTC.

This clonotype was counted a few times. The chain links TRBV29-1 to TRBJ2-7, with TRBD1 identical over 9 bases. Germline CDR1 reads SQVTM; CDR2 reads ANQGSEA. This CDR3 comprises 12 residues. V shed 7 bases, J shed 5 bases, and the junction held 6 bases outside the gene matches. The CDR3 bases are TGCAGCGCATCGGGACAGGGAAACGAGCAGTACTTC. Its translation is CSASGQGNEQYF.

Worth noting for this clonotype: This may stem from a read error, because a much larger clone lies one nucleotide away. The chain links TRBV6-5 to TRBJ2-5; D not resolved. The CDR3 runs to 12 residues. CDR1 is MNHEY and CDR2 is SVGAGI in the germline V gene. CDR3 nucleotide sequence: TGTGTCAGCAGTGAAGGAGTAGCCTTCCAGTACTTC. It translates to CVSSEGVAFQYF.

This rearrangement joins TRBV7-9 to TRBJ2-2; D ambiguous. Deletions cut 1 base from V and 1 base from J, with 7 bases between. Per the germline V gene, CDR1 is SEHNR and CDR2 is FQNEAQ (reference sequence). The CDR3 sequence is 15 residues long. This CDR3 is CASSLGLENTGELFF. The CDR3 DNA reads TGTGCCAGCAGCTTAGGACTGGAGAACACCGGGGAGCTGTTTTTT.

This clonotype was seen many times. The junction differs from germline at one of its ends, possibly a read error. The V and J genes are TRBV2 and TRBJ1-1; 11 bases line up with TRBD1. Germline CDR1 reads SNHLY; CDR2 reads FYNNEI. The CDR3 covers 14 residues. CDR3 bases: TGTGCCTGCAGAGTCGGACAGGGGGCCACTGAAGCTTTCTTT. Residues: CACRVGQGATEAFF.

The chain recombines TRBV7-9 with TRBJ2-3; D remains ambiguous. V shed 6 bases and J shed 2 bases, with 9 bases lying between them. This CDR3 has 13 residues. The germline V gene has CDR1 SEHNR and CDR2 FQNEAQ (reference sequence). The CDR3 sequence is CASRPGHTDTQYF. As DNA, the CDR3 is TGTGCCAGCAGGCCCGGGCACACAGATACGCAGTATTTT.

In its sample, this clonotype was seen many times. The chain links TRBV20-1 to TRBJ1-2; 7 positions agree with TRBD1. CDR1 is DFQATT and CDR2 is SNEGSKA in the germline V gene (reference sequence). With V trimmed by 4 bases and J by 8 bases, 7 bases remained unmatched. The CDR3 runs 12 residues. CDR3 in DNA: TGCAGTGCTACCCTAGGGGGCGGGGGCTACACCTTC. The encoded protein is CSATLGGGGYTF.

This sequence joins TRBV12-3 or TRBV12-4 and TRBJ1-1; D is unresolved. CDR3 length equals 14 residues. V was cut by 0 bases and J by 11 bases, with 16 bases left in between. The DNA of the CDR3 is TGTGCCAGCAGTTTAGCACCACACGAGAGGGAGGCTTTCTTT. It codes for CASSLAPHEREAFF.